This T cell receptor beta chain is from a study of blood T cell repertoires in COVID-19 (dated by TCRdb to the early 2020s). With respect to the entire study: Samples covering the acute and convalescent phases of COVID-19 were provided by collaborators in the United States, Italy and Spain. A de-identified subject ID, COVID-19 status, age in years and sex were almost always included in the sample metadata. The samples were drawn from the first 160 participants of the ongoing ImmuneRACE study and from some 1,300 subjects provided by 6 global collaborators. The material from the prospective study consisted of cDNA or gDNA derived from T cells, B-cell-depleted T cells, or PBMCs. HLA class I and class II types, where available, came from metadata supplied by the sample provider rather than from assay-based typing. The repertoires were made available in a free public database intended to serve as a resource for research on the immune response to SARS-CoV-2. Deeply sampled blood TCRbeta repertoires from subjects exposed to, actively infected with, or recovered from COVID-19 were included in the dataset.

Results the study describes overall, beyond this receptor: How much clinical and demographic metadata was included differed by source and by participant, and the metadata was provided uncurated.

CDR1 and CDR2 are drawn from the germline V gene (reference sequence): LNHDA, SQIVND. The CDR3 sequence holds 15 residues, the cysteine and phenylalanine included. Of the read, only the CDR3 DNA is kept; its 45 bases are in frame from base 1. A distance of 8 bases separates the germline ends of V and J, which lose 2 bases and 0 bases respectively. This clone was detected a few times. No cognate antigen has been identified for it. Base qualities are not provided; no much larger clone lies one nucleotide away. The sample has other DNA sequences that encode this CDR3 too. The immunoSEQ Assay, a bias-controlled multiplex PCR, was used to amplify TCRbeta CDR3 regions from genomic DNA. As for how the authors treated the data: The number of nucleated cells in each sample was estimated from the amplification of reference gene primers within the assay. To quantify the absolute abundance of each unique TCRbeta CDR3 rearrangement, sequence reads were collapsed and filtered. Productive Simpson clonality was computed per sample as the square root of Simpson's diversity index over productive rearrangements. Entries here come from immuneACCESS through TCRdb and include only in-frame sequences with V and J called. Some clones fail to appear in such tables; in the studies checked, an unresolved V gene covers under half of the shortfall, and the cause of the remainder is unknown. V and J calls and clone size follow that table, whereas D and trimming were derived from the DNA. For this sample the table gives around 57,000 clones, of which around 87% were detected only once. The ten top clones hold under 25% of the sample.

At one collaborating source in Seattle, patients were enrolled during active infection and were followed longitudinally through the course of disease. Each collaborating institution followed its own protocols to collect whole blood in K2EDTA tubes. For TCRbeta analysis, collaborators shipped samples as frozen whole blood, isolated PBMCs, or DNA extracted from either of those sample types. Sequenced material: peripheral blood. The chain was built from TRBV19 and TRBJ1-3, with the D gene too uncertain to name. The TCR originated in a woman older than 75 with COVID-19, enrolled during active disease. The CDR3 corresponds to CASSIRGFSGNTIYF. The nucleotide sequence reads TGTGCCAGTAGTATACGCGGGTTCTCTGGAAACACCATATATTTT.